This TCR beta chain is from a study of blood T cell repertoires in COVID-19. This clone has just one count. TCRdb keeps only in-frame clones here, not all; method: immunoSEQ multiplex PCR. The table shows 130,000 to 150,000 clones, with roughly 77% occurring only once. Enrolment of Seattle patients took place during active infection, and they were followed longitudinally. The TCR originated in a woman in her seventies with COVID-19, enrolled during active disease. Sequencing was carried out using peripheral blood.

In DNA, the CDR3 is TGTGCCAGTAGTCGGTCTGGGGGCCTCTATGGCTACACCTTC. This gives the protein CASSRSGGLYGYTF. The rearrangement uses TRBV19 and TRBJ1-2; a possible D gene is TRBD1 (6 bases). The CDR3 is made up of 14 amino acids. Germline-derived CDR1 and CDR2 are LNHDA and SQIVND (reference sequence). Trimming removed 5 bases from V and 4 bases from J, with 14 bases in between.